The 27 T cell receptor beta chains in this list originate from one sample, sequenced in a study of T cells in Graves' hyperthyroidism and ophthalmopathy. The TCR beta CDR3 regions underwent amplification using RNA transcripts as the source. An initial round of RT-PCR targeting the TCR CDR3 relied on the HTBI primer set. MiXCR was run by TCRdb on the multiplex PCR reads, yielding one entry per CDR3 protein. Of about 760,000 distinct CDR3 sequences listed, around a third are singletons. Sequenced material: blood. These receptors were collected from a woman aged 40-49 years with Graves' hyperthyroidism.

This clonotype was detected ten times or more. The chain joins TRBV10-3 to TRBJ1-5; 7 bases are a match to TRBD1. This CDR3 region has 16 residues. The ends lost 0 bases at V and 4 bases at J; junction bases unmatched: 6. In germline, CDR1 is ENHRY, CDR2 SYGVKD. CDR3 protein: CAISESGQGVNQPQHF. In DNA, the CDR3 is TGTGCCATCAGTGAGTCAGGGCAGGGGGTAAATCAGCCCCAGCATTTT.

This clonotype was counted many times. V gene TRBV7-6 combines with J gene TRBJ1-3; D unclear. Germline loops: CDR1 SGHVS, CDR2 FNYEAQ. V was trimmed by 1 base and J by 0 bases, leaving 10 bases between them. CDR3 length: 16 amino acids. The CDR3 DNA reads as TGTGCCAGCAGCTTAGGACACGGACGCTCTGGAAACACCATATATTTT. Its translation: CASSLGHGRSGNTIYF.

In this sample, this clonotype turned up a few times. This chain connects TRBV9 to TRBJ1-4; 10 bases map to TRBD1. The V and J ends lost 5 bases and 8 bases, in that order; junction bases with no gene match: 9. Germline V CDR1 and CDR2: SGDLS, YYNGEE. The CDR3 consists of 15 residues. The CDR3 here is CASSPQTGGTEKLFF. The CDR3 DNA is TGTGCCAGCAGTCCCCAGACAGGGGGCACCGAAAAACTGTTTTTT.

The V gene is TRBV6-1, the J gene TRBJ1-4; no clear D. V was shortened by 6 bases and J by 4 bases, with 12 bases between the two germline ends. From germline, CDR1 is MNHNS and CDR2 SASEGT. This CDR3 spans 14 amino acids. In nucleotides, the CDR3 is TGTGCCAGCAGATCTCCTACCGGTAATGAAAAACTGTTTTTT. Protein sequence: CASRSPTGNEKLFF.

This clonotype was detected only a few times. The V gene is TRBV4-3, the J gene TRBJ1-1; unclear D gene. Germline V lookup: CDR1 LGHNA, CDR2 YSLEER. The CDR3 is made up of 14 amino acids. Trimming took 2 bases from V and 5 from J, leaving 12 bases between them. The CDR3 protein is CASSQPGLGTEAFF. CDR3 coding DNA: TGCGCCAGCAGCCAACCGGGTTTGGGGACTGAAGCTTTCTTT.

The rearrangement joins TRBV6-2 or TRBV6-3 to TRBJ1-1; D gene unclear. V lost 6 bases, J lost 1 base, and 12 bases lay in between. The CDR3 length is 14 residues. Germline values: CDR1 MNHEY, CDR2 SVGEGT. CDR3 sequence (DNA): TGTGCCAGCAGACTCGGGGTTCCGAACACTGAAGCTTTCTTT. This encodes CASRLGVPNTEAFF.

This clonotype was recorded once. The V and J genes are TRBV7-2 and TRBJ1-2, with TRBD1 as a possible D gene (6 bases). Germline V gives CDR1 SGHTA, CDR2 FQGNSA. The CDR3 is made up of 12 amino acids. V was shortened by 5 bases and J by 13 bases, with 17 bases between the two germline ends. For the CDR3, the DNA is TGTGCCAGCAGCGGGCGGGACAAAGGTCGCACCTTC. As protein: CASSGRDKGRTF.

Many counts were recorded for this clonotype. The rearrangement uses TRBV14 and TRBJ1-6, with a tentative D call TRBD1 (5 bases). The CDR3 consists of 15 residues. Trimming removed 4 bases from V and 10 bases from J, with 17 bases in between. CDR1 SGHDN and CDR2 FVKESK come from the germline V gene. CDR3 region: CASSPDGTQVSPLHF. The CDR3 coding sequence is TGTGCCAGCAGCCCCGACGGGACTCAAGTGTCACCCCTCCACTTT.

This chain joins TRBV11-3 and TRBJ2-3; no definite D call. The CDR3 totals 14 residues. V lost 5 bases and J lost 2, with 11 bases in between. Per the germline V gene, CDR1 is SGHNT and CDR2 is YENEEA. The CDR3 DNA reads as TGTGCCAGCAGCCGACGCGGAACCACAGATACGCAGTATTTT. It codes for CASSRRGTTDTQYF.

The chain joins TRBV3-1 to TRBJ2-5; possibly TRBD1 for D (6 bases). Germline CDR1 and CDR2: LGHDT and YNNKEL (reference sequence). The CDR3 extends over 16 amino acids. Trimming removed 1 base from V and 5 bases from J, with 17 bases in between. The CDR3 here is CASSQVPGVLGETQYF. CDR3 sequence (DNA): TGTGCCAGCAGCCAAGTTCCAGGGGTCCTTGGTGAGACCCAGTACTTC.

V gene TRBV18 combines with J gene TRBJ2-7; 8 bases fit TRBD1. The germline CDR1 and CDR2 sequences are KGHSH and LQKENI. The V gene end was trimmed by 6 bases and the J gene end by 5 bases; junction bases not matched to a gene: 9. This CDR3 is built from 14 residues. In DNA, the CDR3 is TGTGCCAGCTCCTCGACAGGGGTAACAGACGAGCAGTACTTC. This codes for CASSSTGVTDEQYF.

This clonotype has a single count. CDR3 nucleotide sequence: TGTGCCAGCTCACCCATGACAGGCGATCGTGACGAGCAGTACTTC. Its protein is CASSPMTGDRDEQYF. V is TRBV7-8 and J is TRBJ2-7, with D possibly TRBD1 on 6 matching bases. V dropped 8 bases and J dropped 5 bases, with 22 bases sitting between them. The length of the CDR3 is 15 residues. Germline V gives CDR1 SGHVS, CDR2 FQNEAQ.

This clonotype was picked up many times. The J gene is TRBJ2-2, the V gene TRBV10-3; D unresolved. Per the germline V gene, CDR1 is ENHRY and CDR2 is SYGVKD. Trimming cost V 5 bases and J 4 bases, with 11 bases left between them. The CDR3 consists of 14 residues. The CDR3 nucleotides read TGTGCCATCAGTACGGAGCCGGGCACCGGGGAGCTGTTTTTT. It translates to CAISTEPGTGELFF.

This clonotype appeared a few times. The chain links TRBV12-3 or TRBV12-4 to TRBJ1-6, with D possibly matching TRBD1 (5 bases). The V and J ends lost 3 bases and 4 bases respectively, with 10 bases between them. The CDR3 covers 15 residues. The CDR3 loop is CASSLEGLYNSPLHF. The CDR3 nucleotides read TGTGCCAGCAGTTTGGAGGGGCTTTATAATTCACCCCTCCACTTT.

The rearrangement joins TRBV11-1 to TRBJ1-1; D gene unclear. CDR3 length: 13 residues. Germline V gene sequence: CDR1 SGHAT, CDR2 FQDESV (reference sequence). V lost 6 bases and J lost 7, with 15 bases in between. The DNA for the CDR3 is TGTGCCAGCAGGCGCCAACGGCAAATTGAAGCTTTCTTT. Translated, it gives CASRRQRQIEAFF.

This clonotype appeared once. CDR3 bases: TGTGCCAGCAGCCTAACAACAGGGGGCACAGATACGCAGTATTTT. This gives the protein CASSLTTGGTDTQYF. V is TRBV7-9 and J is TRBJ2-3, with TRBD1 matching 7 bases. The CDR3 covers 15 residues. Per germline, CDR1 SEHNR and CDR2 FQNEAQ (reference sequence). The V and J ends lost 5 bases and 1 base, in that order; junction bases with no gene match: 6.

The chain links TRBV11-1 to TRBJ2-2, with D perhaps matching TRBD1 (6 bases). Germline loops: CDR1 SGHAT, CDR2 FQDESV (reference sequence). The CDR3 has 15 residues. Trimming shortened V by 5 bases and J by 4 bases, and 14 bases separated the two germline ends. CDR3 nucleotides: TGTGCCAGCAGCGGGCCAGGGGCATCCACCGGGGAGCTGTTTTTT. It codes for CASSGPGASTGELFF.

This clonotype was detected ten times or more. The V and J genes are TRBV19 and TRBJ2-5; TRBD1 matches at 8 bases. Germline lookup yields CDR1 LNHDA and CDR2 SQIVND (reference sequence). Germline trimming cut 6 bases from V and 6 bases from J; bases unmatched to any gene: 6. CDR3 length: 13 amino acids. CDR3 coding DNA: TGTGCCAGTAGAGGTGACAGGGGACAGACCCAGTACTTC. Encoded protein: CASRGDRGQTQYF. The variable domain in full, with the rest retrieved from reference TRBV19 and TRBJ2-5, is DGGITQSPKYLFRKEGQNVTLSCEQNLNHDAMYWYRQDPGQGLRLIYYSQIVNDFQKGDIAEGYSVSREKKESFPLTVTSAQKNPTAFYLCASRGDRGQTQYFGPGTRLLVL.

This clonotype was counted many times. The rearrangement joins TRBV20-1 to TRBJ1-1; 9 bases map to TRBD1. The V gene end was trimmed by 6 bases and the J gene end by 1 base; junction bases not matched to a gene: 3. This CDR3 is 13 amino acids long. Germline V gene data show CDR1 as DFQATT and CDR2 as SNEGSKA (reference sequence). This CDR3 reads CSAGQGTNTEAFF. The CDR3 nucleotides read TGCAGTGCGGGACAGGGAACGAACACTGAAGCTTTCTTT.

The table lists this clonotype with a count of one. This may come from a read error, since a much larger clone is one base off. The chain has TRBV11-2 and TRBJ2-7; tentatively, D is TRBD1 (6 bases). Trimming stripped 3 bases from V and 7 bases from J, with 13 bases between. The CDR3 covers 13 residues. Per the germline V gene, CDR1 is SGHAT and CDR2 is FQNNGV. CDR3 nucleotide sequence: TGTGCCAGCAGCTTTAACCTAGACAGGGAGCAGTACTTC. This sequence encodes CASSFNLDREQYF.

This clonotype was seen at least ten times. This chain joins TRBV9 and TRBJ1-5; D call uncertain. The CDR3 runs 14 residues. Germline assignment: CDR1 SGDLS and CDR2 YYNGEE. Trimming removed 3 bases at V and 1 base at J, with 8 bases between. Written as DNA, the CDR3 is TGTGCCAGCAGCGGGGCAAACAGCAATCAGCCCCAGCATTTT. This translates into CASSGANSNQPQHF. The full variable domain, rest sourced from reference TRBV9 and TRBJ1-5, is DSGVTQTPKHLITATGQRVTLRCSPRSGDLSVYWYQQSLDQGLQFLIQYYNGEERAKGNILERFSAQQFPDLHSELNLSSLELGDSALYFCASSGANSNQPQHFGDGTRLSIL.

J is TRBJ2-3 and V is TRBV29-1; D is perhaps TRBD2 (5 bases). This CDR3 has 12 residues. The germline V and J ends were trimmed by 3 bases and 12 bases, with 16 bases remaining between them. Per germline, CDR1 SQVTM and CDR2 ANQGSEA. The CDR3 protein is CSVDASGVLQYF. The CDR3 DNA reads as TGCAGCGTTGATGCGAGCGGAGTGCTCCAGTATTTT.

This clonotype was seen many times. This chain links TRBV7-3 with TRBJ1-1, with 8 bases aligning to TRBD1. V lost 4 bases to trimming and J lost 1 base; unmatched junction nucleotides: 5. The CDR3 is made up of 15 amino acids. Germline-derived CDR1 and CDR2 are SGHTA and FQGTGA. The CDR3 coding sequence is TGTGCCAGCAGCTCATCGGACAGGGCGAACACTGAAGCTTTCTTT. The encoded protein is CASSSSDRANTEAFF.

The chain employs TRBV20-1 and TRBJ1-5; D remains ambiguous. V was pared by 3 bases and J by 11 bases, with 14 bases between. The CDR3 extends over 12 amino acids. The germline gives CDR1 DFQATT, CDR2 SNEGSKA (reference sequence). The CDR3 sequence: CSASAVQGSQHF. DNA of the CDR3: TGCAGTGCTAGTGCCGTACAAGGGTCCCAGCATTTT.

The J gene is TRBJ1-5, the V gene TRBV15; D gene uncertain. CDR1 LNHNV and CDR2 YYDKDF come from the germline V gene (reference sequence). This CDR3 is 15 amino acids long. V dropped 0 bases and J dropped 11 bases, with 17 bases sitting between them. CDR3 sequence (DNA): TGTGCCACCAGCAGAGAGACGCGGGAGTGGGCGACCCAGCATTTT. Its translation: CATSRETREWATQHF.

Here the CDR3 DNA reads TGTGCCAGCAGTAGCCTCAGGGAATGGACTGAAGCTTTCTTT. It translates to CASSSLREWTEAFF. V gene TRBV5-5 combines with J gene TRBJ1-1; D might be TRBD1 (5 bases). Germline lookup yields CDR1 SGHKS and CDR2 YYEKEE (reference sequence). V lost 5 bases to trimming and J lost 5 bases, with 16 bases between them. The CDR3 consists of 14 residues.

In its sample, this clonotype was seen a few times. The chain uses TRBV6-2 or TRBV6-3 and TRBJ2-7; a possible D gene is TRBD2 (5 bases). The CDR3 is made up of 12 amino acids. V dropped 8 bases and J dropped 3 bases, with 11 bases sitting between them. Germline CDR1 MNHEY, CDR2 SVGEGT. CDR3 sequence reads: CASGSGDYEQYF. The CDR3 coding sequence is TGTGCCAGCGGATCCGGGGACTACGAGCAGTACTTC.